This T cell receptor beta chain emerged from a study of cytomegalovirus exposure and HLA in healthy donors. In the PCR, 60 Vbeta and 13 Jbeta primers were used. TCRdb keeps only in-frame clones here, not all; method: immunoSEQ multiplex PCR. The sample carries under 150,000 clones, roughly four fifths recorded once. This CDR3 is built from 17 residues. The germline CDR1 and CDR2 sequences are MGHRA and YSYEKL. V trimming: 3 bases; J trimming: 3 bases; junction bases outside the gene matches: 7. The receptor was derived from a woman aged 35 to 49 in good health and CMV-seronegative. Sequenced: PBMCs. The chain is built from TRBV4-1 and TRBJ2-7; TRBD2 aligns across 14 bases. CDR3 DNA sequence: TGCGCCAGCAGCCAGAGACTAGCGGGGGGGACGTACTACGAGCAGTACTTC. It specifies CASSQRLAGGTYYEQYF.